A selection of T cell receptor beta chains follows, all from one sample in a study of blood T cell repertoires in COVID-19. Sequenced by immunoSEQ multiplex PCR; TCRdb stores in-frame clones only, minus some. In the table there are 50,000 to 75,000 clones, 88% of which are singletons. Input material: peripheral blood. These receptors were collected from a woman between 50 and 59 years old with active or convalescent COVID-19. The CDR3 runs from the conserved cysteine through the conserved F or W. A D gene is named only where the DNA matches it firmly. Some rows have no size entry. The others give once, few or many, or a class for an expanded clone.

J: TRBJ1-6; D: NA; V: TRBV3-1/TRBV3-2; size: few; DNA: TGTGCCAGCAGCCAAGATCACACATTTAATTCACCCCTCCACTTT; CDR3: CASSQDHTFNSPLHF
J: TRBJ2-2; D: NA; V: TRBV7-8; size: NA; DNA: TGTGCCAGCAGCGTTCTGGTAACGGGAGCGAACACCGGGGAGCTGTTTTTT; CDR3: CASSVLVTGANTGELFF
J: TRBJ1-1; D: NA; V: TRBV18; size: once; DNA: TGTGCCAGCTCACCACGGGAGTGGAACACTGAAGCTTTCTTT; CDR3: CASSPREWNTEAFF
J: TRBJ1-4; D: TRBD1; V: TRBV19; size: NA; DNA: TGTGCCACCCAGGGACAGGGGATTTCAACTAATGAAAAACTGTTTTTT; CDR3: CATQGQGISTNEKLFF
J: TRBJ2-1; D: NA; V: TRBV24-1; size: NA; DNA: TGTGCCTCCGGGGATGATAATGAGCAGTTCTTC; CDR3: CASGDDNEQFF
J: TRBJ2-3; D: TRBD1; V: TRBV29-1; size: few; DNA: TGCACCACCCCTACAGGGGGAGGAGGCACAGATACGCAGTATTTT; CDR3: CTTPTGGGGTDTQYF
J: TRBJ2-1; D: NA; V: TRBV14; size: NA; DNA: TGTGCCAGCAATTCGGGTGGTGAGCAGTTCTTC; CDR3: CASNSGGEQFF
J: TRBJ2-6; D: NA; V: TRBV7-2; size: NA; DNA: TGTGCCAGCAGCTTAGGGGCTTACTCTGGGGCCAACGTCCTGACTTTC; CDR3: CASSLGAYSGANVLTF
J: TRBJ1-2; D: TRBD1; V: TRBV19; size: NA; DNA: TGTGCCAGTAGTATAAGAGGACAGGGGCTTGGCTACACCTTC; CDR3: CASSIRGQGLGYTF
J: TRBJ1-1; D: NA; V: TRBV7-2; size: NA; DNA: TGTGCCAGCAAGTCGGGACAACAGTTGGGGGTCAACACTGAAGCTTTCTTT; CDR3: CASKSGQQLGVNTEAFF
J: TRBJ1-2; D: NA; V: TRBV30; size: NA; DNA: TGTGCCTGGAGTGGACTCTATGGCTACACCTTC; CDR3: CAWSGLYGYTF
J: TRBJ1-5; D: TRBD1; V: TRBV2; size: NA; DNA: TGTGCCAGCAGGGACAGGGGGCAAAATCAGCCCCAGCATTTT; CDR3: CASRDRGQNQPQHF
J: TRBJ1-6; D: NA; V: TRBV21-1; size: NA; DNA: TGTGCCAGCAGCAGACCCACAGGGGGAGATTCACCCCTCCACTTT; CDR3: CASSRPTGGDSPLHF
J: TRBJ2-7; D: TRBD2; V: TRBV6-2/TRBV6-3; size: NA; DNA: TGTGCCAGCAGTTACAGCGGGGGCCGCGGCTACTACGAGCAGTACTTC; CDR3: CASSYSGGRGYYEQYF
J: TRBJ2-2; D: NA; V: TRBV2; size: NA; DNA: TGTGCCAGCAGAGGGACAAGCCAGAACACCGGGGAGCTGTTTTTT; CDR3: CASRGTSQNTGELFF
J: TRBJ2-7; D: TRBD2; V: TRBV5-4; size: NA; DNA: TGTGCCAGCAGCTCGCGGACTAGCGGGAAAGCCTACGAGCAGTACTTC; CDR3: CASSSRTSGKAYEQYF
J: TRBJ2-1; D: NA; V: TRBV3-1/TRBV3-2; size: NA; DNA: TGTGCCAGCAGCCAGGTTGACAGCAAACAGTTCTTC; CDR3: CASSQVDSKQFF
J: TRBJ1-4; D: NA; V: TRBV7-9; size: once; DNA: TGTGCCAGCAGCCCCCAGGGGTATAACGAAAAACTGTTTTTT; CDR3: CASSPQGYNEKLFF
J: TRBJ1-5; D: NA; V: TRBV10-1; size: NA; DNA: TGCGCCAGCAAAAACGGACAGAACAATCAGCCCCAGCATTTT; CDR3: CASKNGQNNQPQHF
J: TRBJ1-4; D: TRBD1; V: TRBV5-1; size: NA; DNA: TGCGCCAGCAGCTCCTCAGGGGGTTATACGACTAATGAAAAACTGTTTTTT; CDR3: CASSSSGGYTTNEKLFF
J: TRBJ2-7; D: NA; V: TRBV4-1; size: NA; DNA: TGCGCCAGCAGCCAAGGGCCCTTATACGAGCAGTACTTC; CDR3: CASSQGPLYEQYF
J: TRBJ2-5; D: TRBD1; V: TRBV7-7; size: NA; DNA: TGTGCTAGCAGCTTAGGCAGGGGGAGACAAGAGACCCAGTACTTC; CDR3: CASSLGRGRQETQYF
J: TRBJ2-7; D: TRBD2; V: TRBV19; size: NA; DNA: TGTGCCAGTAGCCCAAGAGCTAGCGGGAGGAAGTACGAGCAGTACTTC; CDR3: CASSPRASGRKYEQYF
J: TRBJ1-2; D: NA; V: TRBV7-3; size: NA; DNA: TGTGCCAGCAGCCCAATCGCAGGGGCTTCGCTTGTAGATGGCTACACCTTC; CDR3: CASSPIAGASLVDGYTF
J: TRBJ2-1; D: NA; V: TRBV19; size: NA; DNA: TGTGCCAGTAGTGATGCGGCTAGGCAGTTCTTC; CDR3: CASSDAARQFF
J: TRBJ1-2; D: TRBD1; V: TRBV5-8; size: NA; DNA: TGTGCCAGCAGCTTGGGGGGGACAGTCTATGGCTACACCTTC; CDR3: CASSLGGTVYGYTF
J: TRBJ2-2; D: NA; V: TRBV7-3; size: NA; DNA: TGTGCCAGCAGCTTGTCGTACAGCGGAGAGGGCGGGGAGCTGTTTTTT; CDR3: CASSLSYSGEGGELFF
J: TRBJ1-5; D: TRBD1; V: TRBV9; size: NA; DNA: TGTGCCAGCAGCGAAACCGGGACAGGGGGTGAAGCCCAGCATTTT; CDR3: CASSETGTGGEAQHF
J: TRBJ2-7; D: NA; V: TRBV6-2/TRBV6-3; size: NA; DNA: TGTGCCAGCAGCGGGAGCCCCTCCTACGAGCAGTACTTC; CDR3: CASSGSPSYEQYF
J: TRBJ1-2; D: TRBD1; V: TRBV19; size: NA; DNA: TGTGCCACCGAACAGGGGTTACATGGCTACACCTTC; CDR3: CATEQGLHGYTF
J: TRBJ2-1; D: NA; V: TRBV20-1; size: NA; DNA: TGCAGTGCTCGGAATCTAGCGGAGCAGTTCTTC; CDR3: CSARNLAEQFF
J: TRBJ1-2; D: NA; V: TRBV19; size: NA; DNA: TGTGCCAGTAGCTTCCCAGGCGACTATGGCTACACCTTC; CDR3: CASSFPGDYGYTF
J: TRBJ1-4; D: NA; V: TRBV6-5; size: NA; DNA: TGTGCCAGCAGTTACAGAGACAGGGAAAAACTGTTTTTT; CDR3: CASSYRDREKLFF
J: TRBJ2-3; D: TRBD1; V: TRBV2; size: NA; DNA: TGTGCCAGCCAACGGGTCTTACCGGGACAGGGGCTGGCAGATACGCAGTATTTT; CDR3: CASQRVLPGQGLADTQYF
J: TRBJ1-1; D: NA; V: TRBV20-1; size: NA; DNA: TGCAGTGCACTGTACACTGAAGCTTTCTTT; CDR3: CSALYTEAFF
J: TRBJ2-1; D: TRBD2; V: TRBV2; size: NA; DNA: TGTGCCAGCAGTGGACTAGCGGGATACTCGTCAAACAATGAGCAGTTCTTC; CDR3: CASSGLAGYSSNNEQFF
J: TRBJ2-1; D: TRBD2; V: TRBV5-4; size: NA; DNA: TGTGCCAGCAGCTTTGGCACTAGCGGCTACAATGAGCAGTTCTTC; CDR3: CASSFGTSGYNEQFF
J: TRBJ2-2; D: NA; V: TRBV7-6; size: NA; DNA: TGTGCCAGCAGCCCCGGCGGAGGGACCGGGGAGCTGTTTTTT; CDR3: CASSPGGGTGELFF
J: TRBJ2-3; D: NA; V: TRBV7-3; size: NA; DNA: TGTGCCAGCAGCTCGTCTAGCACAGATACGCAGTATTTT; CDR3: CASSSSSTDTQYF
J: TRBJ2-2; D: NA; V: TRBV7-5; size: NA; DNA: TGTGTCAGAAGCCCCTTTTGGCGGGAGAGTTACACCGGGGAGCTGTTTTTT; CDR3: CVRSPFWRESYTGELFF
J: TRBJ2-7; D: TRBD2; V: TRBV6-1; size: NA; DNA: TGTGCCAGCAGTGAGGGACTAGCGGGAACCTACGAGCAGTACTTC; CDR3: CASSEGLAGTYEQYF
J: TRBJ1-6; D: NA; V: TRBV18; size: NA; DNA: TGTGCCAGCTCACCGCGCCCGGAGGGATCACCCCTCCACTTT; CDR3: CASSPRPEGSPLHF
J: TRBJ2-5; D: TRBD1; V: TRBV5-1; size: once; DNA: TGCGCCAGCAGCCCCCTCGGACAGGGGGCGCGGGAGACCCAGTACTTC; CDR3: CASSPLGQGARETQYF
J: TRBJ1-5; D: NA; V: TRBV7-2; size: NA; DNA: TGTGCCAGCAGCTTCCAGGGTAATCAGCCCCAGCATTTT; CDR3: CASSFQGNQPQHF
J: TRBJ1-1; D: NA; V: TRBV3-1/TRBV3-2; size: NA; DNA: TGTGCCAGCAGCCAAGATCTTCGTGTACTCACTGAAGCTTTCTTT; CDR3: CASSQDLRVLTEAFF
J: TRBJ2-1; D: NA; V: TRBV18; size: NA; DNA: TGTGCCAGCTCGGGCCTTTACAATGAGCAGTTCTTC; CDR3: CASSGLYNEQFF
J: TRBJ1-1; D: NA; V: TRBV10-1; size: NA; DNA: TGCGCCAGTTCAGGTTACATGAACACTGAAGCTTTCTTT; CDR3: CASSGYMNTEAFF
J: TRBJ1-2; D: TRBD1; V: TRBV2; size: once; DNA: TGTGCCAGCAGAGCAACAGGGGTGGGTGGCTACACCTTC; CDR3: CASRATGVGGYTF
J: TRBJ2-7; D: TRBD1; V: TRBV6-5; size: NA; DNA: TGTGCCAGCAGTTACGGACAGGGCTGGAACGAGCAGTACTTC; CDR3: CASSYGQGWNEQYF
J: TRBJ1-3; D: NA; V: TRBV4-1; size: once; DNA: TGCGCCAGCAGCCAAGGAGATCCCGGGAAGGTAACTGGAAACACCATATATTTT; CDR3: CASSQGDPGKVTGNTIYF